These 10 T cell receptor delta chains share one sample of origin, sequenced in a study of γδ T cells in repeated Plasmodium falciparum infection. With CATT, TCRdb re-called clones from the multiplex PCR reads. Among tens of thousands of delta-chain clones listed, 0.95% to 1% were seen once. Gammadelta T cells were flow-sorted from PBMC into Vgamma9/Vdelta2+ and Vdelta2-negative populations for bulk analysis. The sequenced sample was gamma-delta T cells from blood. The receptors derive from a pool of human donors (malaria-infected and uninfected, not separated).

This clone was recorded a few times. A far more abundant clone sits one base away, making this likely a read error. The same CDR3 is also encoded by other DNA sequences in this sample. The chain employs TRDV2 and TRDJ1; maybe TRDD3 (6 bases). As TCRdb names no J gene, one was assigned here on the basis of a DNA match to germline. V lost 0 bases and J lost 0, with 13 bases in between. Germline CDR1 GEAIGNYY, CDR2 EKD. CDR3 length: 16 amino acids. The CDR3 bases are TGTGCCTGTGACACCGGACTGGGAGATAACACCGATAAACTCATCTTT. Translating gives CACDTGLGDNTDKLIF.

Concerning this clone: For this DNA, TCRdb reports the protein of a much larger clone, which diverges at residue 4, most likely from a read error; the protein presented here is translated directly from the DNA. V is TRDV2 and J is TRDJ1; D remains ambiguous. TCRdb lists no J gene, so it was determined here by aligning the DNA to germline. CDR1 GEAIGNYY and CDR2 EKD come from the germline V gene. The CDR3 extends over 14 amino acids. The CDR3, as DNA: TGTGCCTGTGGCACCGGAACTTCCACCGATAAACTCATCTTT. As protein: CACGTGTSTDKLIF.

On this clone: This likely traces to a read error, being one base from a far larger clone. Distinct nucleotide sequences in the sample also encode this CDR3. The chain links TRDV1 to TRDJ1; TRDD3 aligns across 8 bases. No J segment appears in TCRdb, so it was assigned here by matching the sequence to germline. The germline CDR1 and CDR2 sequences are TSWWSYY and QGS. The CDR3 loop spans 18 amino acids. In DNA form, the CDR3 reads TGTGCTCTCGGGGAACCTTTAAGGGATACGTGGCAGGCCGATAAACTCATCTTT. This translates into CALGEPLRDTWQADKLIF.

A word on this clone: A far larger clone is only one base removed, so a read error is likely. Other DNA sequences of this sample code for an identical CDR3. V gene TRDV2 combines with J gene TRDJ1, with 12 bases identical to TRDD3. Trimming cost V 0 bases and J 1 base; bases outside gene matches: 11. The CDR3 spans 19 residues. CDR1 and CDR2 from the germline V gene are GEAIGNYY and EKD. In DNA, the CDR3 is TGTGCCTGTGACACCACGCCCGTACTGGGGGATACTGCCACCGATAAACTCATCTTT. As protein: CACDTTPVLGDTATDKLIF.

About this clone itself: TCRdb records a much larger clone's protein for this DNA, with a difference at residue 21 that likely arises from a read error; the protein given is the translation of the DNA. The V segment is TRDV1, and no J call was made; TRDD3, the D gene given by the table, was not confirmed from the DNA. Germline assignment: CDR1 TSWWSYY and CDR2 QGS. This CDR3 region has 22 residues. In DNA form, the CDR3 reads TGTGCTCTTGGGGAACCGACGTTGGGGTGGGGGTCACTAGAAGAGGACACCGATAAACTCACCTTT. It yields the protein CALGEPTLGWGSLEEDTDKLTF.

This clone was counted only a few times. A far larger clone is off by one base, so a read error is likely. The same CDR3 is also encoded by other DNA sequences in this sample. The V and J genes are TRDV1 and TRDJ1, with 12 bases that match TRDD3. The CDR3 is 28 residues long. Germline values: CDR1 TSWWSYY, CDR2 QGS. CDR3 protein: CALGERGEFAFPPSRTVWGIRGTDKLIF. The CDR3 DNA reads as TGTGCCCTTGGGGAACGGGGCGAGTTTGCCTTCCCCCCTTCTCGTACTGTCTGGGGGATACGGGGCACCGATAAACTCATCTTT.

This clone was detected a few times. This DNA's translation differs at residue 18 from TCRdb's protein, which comes from a much larger clone; a read error is likely, and the protein shown is translated from the DNA. The genes are TRDV1 and TRDJ2, with TRDD3 identical over 11 bases. CDR3 length: 21 residues. The germline gives CDR1 TSWWSYY, CDR2 QGS. CDR3 nucleotide sequence: TGTGCTCTTGGGTTTTCCTACCTGCAAGACCTGGGGGATACTCGGGCAGCACGACTCTTCTTT. Its translation is CALGFSYLQDLGDTRAARLFF.

Turning to this clone: A read error likely explains why the TCRdb protein, taken from a much larger clone, differs from this DNA's translation at residue 15; the protein shown is translated from the DNA. The chain combines TRDV2 with TRDJ3, with TRDD3 as a possible D gene (6 bases). As TCRdb names no J gene, one was assigned here on the basis of a DNA match to germline. The CDR3 is 22 residues long. The germline gives CDR1 GEAIGNYY, CDR2 EKD. Here the CDR3 DNA reads TGTGCCTGTGACACCGCCGAGGGATATTCATTAACGAGCTCCCGGGACACCCGACAGATGTTTTTC. Translation gives CACDTAEGYSLTSSRDTRQMFF.

To note about this clone: TCRdb pairs this DNA with a much larger clone's protein that differs at residue 15, likely a read error; the protein shown was translated from the DNA. This chain links TRDV2 with TRDJ1; 8 bases map to TRDD3. TCRdb lists no J gene, so it was determined here by aligning the DNA to germline. This CDR3 spans 20 amino acids. CDR1 GEAIGNYY and CDR2 EKD come from the germline V gene. The ends lost 0 bases at V and 3 bases at J; junction bases unmatched: 20. CDR3 in DNA: TGTGCCTGTGACACCGAAGACAGGTTGACTGGGGGTCCACACGCCGATAAACTCATCTTT. Residues: CACDTEDRLTGGPHADKLIF.

To note about this clone: A far more abundant clone sits one base away, making this likely a read error. Different DNA sequences within this sample yield the same CDR3. The V gene was identified as TRDV1, while no J gene was called; the D segment call TRDD3 is taken from the table without a DNA check. This CDR3 has 24 residues. From germline, CDR1 is TSWWSYY and CDR2 QGS. The CDR3 sequence: CALGDLPPRFLRSGGCRYTDKLIF. For the CDR3, the DNA is TGTGCTCTTGGGGACCTACCGCCGAGGTTCCTACGTTCTGGGGGCTGCCGGTACACCGATAAGCTCATCTTT.